This is a list of T cell receptor beta chains from one sample in a study of metastatic and nonmetastatic thyroid tumors. TCRdb called clones again from the PCR reads with MiXCR. Of about 33,000 clones listed, around 17% were seen once; the top ten hold around 12%. The sequenced sample was blood. These receptor sequences come from a male donor with papillary thyroid cancer or a benign thyroid nodule (not recorded which). Some clones in this sample may be carry-over from other donors' samples. Each CDR3 is given with its conserved first and last residue. The D gene is left open where the match is weak. Clone size, where shown, is once, few, many, or a class for clones that have expanded.

>few|TRBV6-1|TRBJ2-5|15|-
CASSELVGIQETEYF
TGTGCCAGCAGTGAACTAGTGGGCATCCAAGAGACCGAGTACTTC
>many|TRBV6-1|TRBJ1-4|12|-
CASSEYPGRFYF
TGTGCCAGCAGTGAATATCCGGGGCGATTCTATTTT
>many|TRBV14|TRBJ1-3|14|-
CASSQDGIRNTIYF
TGTGCCAGCAGCCAAGATGGGATCAGAAACACCATATATTTT
>many|TRBV7-9|TRBJ2-6|14|-
CASSPGSGANVLTF
TGTGCCAGCAGCCCGGGGTCTGGGGCCAACGTCCTGACTTTC
>many|TRBV4-2|TRBJ2-3|17|TRBD2
CASSQADSGSGTDTQYF
TGTGCCAGCAGCCAAGCCGATAGCGGGAGTGGCACAGATACGCAGTATTTT
>few|TRBV28|TRBJ1-6|15|-
CASTLRGGSYSPLHF
TGTGCCAGCACCCTTAGAGGGGGTAGTTATTCACCCCTCCACTTT
>many|TRBV28|TRBJ2-7|14|-
CASSPWGGGAEQYF
TGTGCCAGCAGTCCGTGGGGGGGGGGGGCCGAGCAGTACTTC
>few|TRBV15|TRBJ2-2|17|TRBD1
CATSRGQGSVVSGEPFF
TGTGCCACCAGCAGAGGACAGGGATCGGTGGTGTCCGGGGAGCCGTTTTTT
>many|TRBV24-1|TRBJ2-1|14|TRBD1
CATSDRGRLGEQFF
TGTGCCACCAGTGACAGGGGGCGGTTAGGTGAGCAGTTCTTC
>many|TRBV28|TRBJ2-7|17|-
CTSSLPATGIKGREQYF
TGTACCAGCAGTTTACCCGCCACAGGTATAAAGGGTCGCGAGCAGTACTTC
>many|TRBV5-1|TRBJ1-1|13|-
CASSLTTNTGAFF
TGCGCCAGCAGCCTCACAACGAACACTGGAGCTTTCTTT
>-|TRBV30|TRBJ1-4|13|-
CAWSGRGGEKLFF
TGTGCCTGGAGTGGCAGGGGAGGTGAAAAACTGTTTTTT
>many|TRBV28|TRBJ1-1|13|-
CASSHRVDTEAFF
TGTGCCAGCAGTCACAGGGTCGACACTGAAGCTTTCTTT